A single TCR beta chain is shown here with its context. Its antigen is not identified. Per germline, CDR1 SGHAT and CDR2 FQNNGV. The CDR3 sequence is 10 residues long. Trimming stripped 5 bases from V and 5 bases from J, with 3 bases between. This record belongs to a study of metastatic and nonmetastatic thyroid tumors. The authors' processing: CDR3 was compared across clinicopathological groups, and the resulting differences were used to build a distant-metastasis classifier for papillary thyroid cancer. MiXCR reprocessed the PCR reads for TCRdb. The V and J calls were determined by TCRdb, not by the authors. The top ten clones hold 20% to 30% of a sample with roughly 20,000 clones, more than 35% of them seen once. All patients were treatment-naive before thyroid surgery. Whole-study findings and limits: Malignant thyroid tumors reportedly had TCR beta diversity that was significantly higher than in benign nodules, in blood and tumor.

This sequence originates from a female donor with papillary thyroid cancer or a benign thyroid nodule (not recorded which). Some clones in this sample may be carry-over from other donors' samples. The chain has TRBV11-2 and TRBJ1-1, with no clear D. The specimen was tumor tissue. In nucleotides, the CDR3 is TGTGCCAGCAGCCAGACTGAAGCTTTCTTT. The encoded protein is CASSQTEAFF.